This TCR beta chain stems from a study of radiotherapy plus CTLA-4 blockade in lung cancer. Regarding the study as a whole: Peripheral blood showed expansion of tumor-derived TCR clones after radiotherapy and ipilimumab.

TCRdb keeps only in-frame clones here, not all; method: immunoSEQ multiplex PCR. Here the sample spans more than 75,000 clones, around 84% being singletons. The CDR3 has 13 amino acids. The germline V gene encodes CDR1 MNHNS and CDR2 SASEGT. V lost 3 bases to trimming and J lost 15 bases; unmatched junction nucleotides: 11. In regard to this clone: Its antigen remains unidentified.

The V and J genes are TRBV6-1 and TRBJ2-3; 8 bases are shared with TRBD2. Sequencing was performed on peripheral blood, taken from a patient treated with radiotherapy plus ipilimumab. The receptor's source is a human donor with non-small cell lung cancer that progressed on radiotherapy plus ipilimumab. CDR3 sequence: CASSENSGNRGYF. The CDR3 DNA reads as TGTGCCAGCAGTGAGAATAGCGGGAACCGCGGATATTTT.